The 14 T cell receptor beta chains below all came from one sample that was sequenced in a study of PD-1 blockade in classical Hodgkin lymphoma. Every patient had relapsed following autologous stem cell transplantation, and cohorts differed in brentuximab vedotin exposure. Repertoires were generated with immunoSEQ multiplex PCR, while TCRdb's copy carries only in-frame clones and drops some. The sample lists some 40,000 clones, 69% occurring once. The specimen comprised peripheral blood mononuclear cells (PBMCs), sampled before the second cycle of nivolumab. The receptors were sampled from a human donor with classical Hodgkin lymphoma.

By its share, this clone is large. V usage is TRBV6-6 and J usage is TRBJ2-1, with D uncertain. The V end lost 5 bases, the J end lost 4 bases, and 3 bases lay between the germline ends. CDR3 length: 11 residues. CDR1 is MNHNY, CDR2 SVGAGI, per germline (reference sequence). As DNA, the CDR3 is TGTGCCAGCAGTACTTACAATGAGCAGTTCTTC. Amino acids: CASSTYNEQFF.

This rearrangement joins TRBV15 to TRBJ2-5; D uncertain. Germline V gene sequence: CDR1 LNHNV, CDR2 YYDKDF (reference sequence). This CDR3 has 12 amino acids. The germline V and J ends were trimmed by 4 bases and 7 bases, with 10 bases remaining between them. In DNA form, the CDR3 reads TGTGCCACCAGCACAGAGACTGGGACCCAGTACTTC. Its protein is CATSTETGTQYF.

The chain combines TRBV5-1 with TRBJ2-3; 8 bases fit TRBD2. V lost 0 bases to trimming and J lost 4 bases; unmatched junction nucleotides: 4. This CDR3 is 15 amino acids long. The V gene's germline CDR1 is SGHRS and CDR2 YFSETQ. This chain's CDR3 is CASSLGFGRADTQYF. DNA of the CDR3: TGCGCCAGCAGCTTGGGATTCGGGAGGGCAGATACGCAGTATTTT.

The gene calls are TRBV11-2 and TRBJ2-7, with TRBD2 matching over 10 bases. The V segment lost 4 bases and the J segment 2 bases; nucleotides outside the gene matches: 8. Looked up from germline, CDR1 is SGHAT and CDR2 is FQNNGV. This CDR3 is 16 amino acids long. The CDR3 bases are TGTGCCAGCAGCTCATACGGGACTAGCGAAACCTACGAGCAGTACTTC. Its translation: CASSSYGTSETYEQYF. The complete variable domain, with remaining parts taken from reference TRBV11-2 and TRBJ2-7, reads EAGVAQSPRYKIIEKRQSVAFWCNPISGHATLYWYQQILGQGPKLLIQFQNNGVVDDSQLPKDRFSAERLKGVDSTLKIQPAKLEDSAVYLCASSSYGTSETYEQYFGPGTRLTVT.

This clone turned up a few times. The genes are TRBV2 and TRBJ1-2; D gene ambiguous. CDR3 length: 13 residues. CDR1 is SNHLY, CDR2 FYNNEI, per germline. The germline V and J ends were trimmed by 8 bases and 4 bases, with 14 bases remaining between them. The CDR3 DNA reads TGTGCCAGCTCGGCTTATACCCGCTATGGCTACACCTTC. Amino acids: CASSAYTRYGYTF.

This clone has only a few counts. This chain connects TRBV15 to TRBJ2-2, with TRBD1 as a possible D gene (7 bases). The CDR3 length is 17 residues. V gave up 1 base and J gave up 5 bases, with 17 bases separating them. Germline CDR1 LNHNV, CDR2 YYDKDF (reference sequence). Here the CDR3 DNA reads TGTGCCACCAGCAGAGGGCTACTAGCAGGGGGTACCGGGGAGCTGTTTTTT. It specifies CATSRGLLAGGTGELFF. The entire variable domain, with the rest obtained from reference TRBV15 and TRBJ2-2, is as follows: DAMVIQNPRYQVTQFGKPVTLSCSQTLNHNVMYWYQQKSSQAPKLLFHYYDKDFNNEADTPDNFQSRRPNTSFCFLDIRSPGLGDTAMYLCATSRGLLAGGTGELFFGEGSRLTVL.

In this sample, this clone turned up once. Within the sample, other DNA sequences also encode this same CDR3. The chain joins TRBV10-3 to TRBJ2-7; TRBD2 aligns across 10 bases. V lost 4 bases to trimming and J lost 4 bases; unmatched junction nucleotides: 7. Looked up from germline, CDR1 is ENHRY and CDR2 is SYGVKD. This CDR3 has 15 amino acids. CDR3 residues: CAISGTSGGLYEQYF. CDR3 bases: TGTGCCATCAGTGGGACTAGCGGAGGACTTTACGAGCAGTACTTC.

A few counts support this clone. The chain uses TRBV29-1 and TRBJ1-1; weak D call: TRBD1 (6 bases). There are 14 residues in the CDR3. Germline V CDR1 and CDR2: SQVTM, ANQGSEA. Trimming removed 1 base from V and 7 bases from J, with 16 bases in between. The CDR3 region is CSVEATQGIGEAFF. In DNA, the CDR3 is TGCAGCGTTGAAGCAACCCAGGGGATTGGTGAAGCTTTCTTT.

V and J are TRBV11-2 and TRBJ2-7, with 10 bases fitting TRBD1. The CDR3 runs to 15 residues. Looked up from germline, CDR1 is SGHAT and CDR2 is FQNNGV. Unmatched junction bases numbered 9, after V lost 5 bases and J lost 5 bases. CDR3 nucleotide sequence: TGTGCCAGCAGCCCACGATGGGGGACAGGGGACGAGCAGTACTTC. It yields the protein CASSPRWGTGDEQYF.

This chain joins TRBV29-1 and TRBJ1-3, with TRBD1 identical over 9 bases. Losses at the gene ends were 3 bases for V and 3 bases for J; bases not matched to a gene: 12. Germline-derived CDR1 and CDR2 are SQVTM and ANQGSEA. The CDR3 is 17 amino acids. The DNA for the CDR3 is TGCAGCGTTGAGACTAGCACAGGGGGCGCGTTTGGAAACACCATATATTTT. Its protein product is CSVETSTGGAFGNTIYF. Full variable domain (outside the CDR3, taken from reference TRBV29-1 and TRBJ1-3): SAVISQKPSRDICQRGTSLTIQCQVDSQVTMMFWYRQQPGQSLTLIATANQGSEATYESGFVIDKFPISRPNLTFSTLTVSNMSPEDSSIYLCSVETSTGGAFGNTIYFGEGSWLTVV.

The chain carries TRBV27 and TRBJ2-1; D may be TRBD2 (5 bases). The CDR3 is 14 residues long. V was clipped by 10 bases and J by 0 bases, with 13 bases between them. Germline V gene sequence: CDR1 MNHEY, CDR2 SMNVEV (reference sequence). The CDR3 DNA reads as TGTGCCACCAGAGCGGATAGCTCCTACAATGAGCAGTTCTTC. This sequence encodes CATRADSSYNEQFF.

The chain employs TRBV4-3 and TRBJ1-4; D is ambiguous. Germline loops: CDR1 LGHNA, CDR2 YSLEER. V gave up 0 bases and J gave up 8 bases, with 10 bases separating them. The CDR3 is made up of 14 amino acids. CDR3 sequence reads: CASSQDSFGEKLFF. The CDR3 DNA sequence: TGCGCCAGCAGCCAAGACAGCTTTGGAGAAAAACTGTTTTTT.

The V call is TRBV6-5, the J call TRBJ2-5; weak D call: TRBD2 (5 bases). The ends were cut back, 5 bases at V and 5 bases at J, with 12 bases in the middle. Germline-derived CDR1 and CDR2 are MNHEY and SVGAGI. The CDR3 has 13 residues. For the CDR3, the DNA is TGTGCCAGCAGTCCTGCGGGTGGGGAGACCCAGTACTTC. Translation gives CASSPAGGETQYF.

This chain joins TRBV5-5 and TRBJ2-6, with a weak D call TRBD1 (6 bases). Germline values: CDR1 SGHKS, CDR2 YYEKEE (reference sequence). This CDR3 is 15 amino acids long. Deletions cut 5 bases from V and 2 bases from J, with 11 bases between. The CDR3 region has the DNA TGTGCCAGCAGGGGCACAGGGACTGGGGCCAACGTCCTGACTTTC. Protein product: CASRGTGTGANVLTF. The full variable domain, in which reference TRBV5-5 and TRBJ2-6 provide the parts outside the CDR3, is DAGVTQSPTHLIKTRGQQVTLRCSPISGHKSVSWYQQVLGQGPQFIFQYYEKEERGRGNFPDRFSARQFPNYSSELNVNALLLGDSALYLCASRGTGTGANVLTFGAGSRLTVL.